This T cell receptor beta chain was recovered during a study of T cell responses to AZD1222 COVID-19 vaccine. A word on this clone: Its target is not known.

Germline V CDR1 and CDR2: MNHEY, SVGAGI. Germline trimming cut 6 bases from V and 2 bases from J; bases unmatched to any gene: 7. The CDR3 length is 15 residues. Study outcomes and limitations: Seropositive AZD1222 recipients at baseline numbered only five or six.

Method: immunoSEQ multiplex PCR; TCRdb's copy keeps in-frame clones and lacks some. Of about 120,000 clones in the sample, 92% were seen once. The sequences come from peripheral blood, collected on day 0 of AZD1222 vaccination. The rearrangement links TRBV6-5 to TRBJ2-7, with 10 bases matching TRBD1. The TCR comes from an adult in good health. For the CDR3, the DNA is TGTGCCAGCAGGTCCCCGGGACAGGGGACCTACGAGCAGTACTTC. Translation gives CASRSPGQGTYEQYF.